This T cell receptor (beta chain) was found in a study of follicular helper T cells after annual influenza vaccination. Study results and caveats: For non-cTfh compartments, undersampling could not be ruled out. Day 7 ICOS+CD38+ clones later appeared mostly in ICOS-CD38- cTfh.

The protocol was immunoSEQ multiplex PCR, while the TCRdb copy is restricted to in-frame clones and leaves out a portion. The sample lists about 5,600 clones; roughly 80% were seen once. Comments on this clone: Antigen specificity is unknown.

This CDR3 contains 11 residues. The germline CDR1 and CDR2 sequences are SEHNR and FQNEAQ (reference sequence). V shed 5 bases and J shed 7 bases, with 6 bases lying between them. Documented time point: 2015-2016 season, pre-vaccination. Adults were given seasonal inactivated influenza vaccine, and blood CD4 subsets were sorted before and after vaccination. Donors with HIV/AIDS, active malignancy, immunomodulators or active illness were excluded. The gene calls are TRBV7-9 and TRBJ2-1, with D unresolved. Sequences were derived from CXCR5- memory CD4+ T cells sorted from blood, sampled on the day of influenza vaccination. This TCR came from an adult who received the influenza vaccine. The CDR3 sequence is CASSLLNEQFF. CDR3 sequence (DNA): TGTGCCAGCAGCCTACTGAATGAGCAGTTCTTC.